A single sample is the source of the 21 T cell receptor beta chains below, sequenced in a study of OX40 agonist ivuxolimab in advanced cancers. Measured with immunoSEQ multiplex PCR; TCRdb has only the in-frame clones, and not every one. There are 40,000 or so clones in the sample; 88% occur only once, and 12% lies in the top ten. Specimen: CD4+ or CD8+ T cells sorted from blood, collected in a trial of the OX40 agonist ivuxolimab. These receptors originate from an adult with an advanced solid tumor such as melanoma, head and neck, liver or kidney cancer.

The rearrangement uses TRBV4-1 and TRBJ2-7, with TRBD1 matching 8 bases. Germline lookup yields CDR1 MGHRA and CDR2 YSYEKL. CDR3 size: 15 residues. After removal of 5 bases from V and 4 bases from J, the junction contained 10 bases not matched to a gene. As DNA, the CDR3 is TGCGCCAGCAGCTTGGAGGGGACAGGAGGTTACGAGCAGTACTTC. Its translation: CASSLEGTGGYEQYF.

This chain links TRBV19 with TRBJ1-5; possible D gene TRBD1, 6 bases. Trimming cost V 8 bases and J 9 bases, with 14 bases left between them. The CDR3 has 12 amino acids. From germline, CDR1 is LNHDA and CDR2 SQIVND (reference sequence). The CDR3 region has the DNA TGTGCCAGTGGGGAACAGGGCTGGCCCCAGCATTTT. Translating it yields CASGEQGWPQHF.

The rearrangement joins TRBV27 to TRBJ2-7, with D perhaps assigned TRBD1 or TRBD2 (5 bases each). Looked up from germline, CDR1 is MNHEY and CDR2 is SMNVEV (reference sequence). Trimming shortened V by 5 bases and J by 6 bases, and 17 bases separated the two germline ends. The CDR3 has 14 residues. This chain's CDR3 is CASSHQGAGGEQYF. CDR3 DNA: TGTGCCAGCAGTCACCAAGGGGCTGGGGGCGAGCAGTACTTC.

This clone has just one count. This chain's CDR3 is CASSPGHGTEAFF. The DNA for the CDR3 is TGTGCCAGCAGCCCGGGACACGGGACTGAAGCTTTCTTT. This chain uses TRBV6-6 with TRBJ1-1, with a tentative D call TRBD1 (6 bases). The CDR3 is 13 amino acids. The germline CDR1 and CDR2 sequences are MNHNY and SVGAGI (reference sequence). Between the trimmed V and J ends, which lost 6 bases and 5 bases, there was a span of 13 bases.

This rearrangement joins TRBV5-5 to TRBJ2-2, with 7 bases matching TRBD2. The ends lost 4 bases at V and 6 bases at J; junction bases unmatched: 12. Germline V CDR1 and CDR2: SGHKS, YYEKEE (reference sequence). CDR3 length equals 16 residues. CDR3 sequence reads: CASSQDVAGEAGELFF. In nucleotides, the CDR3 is TGTGCCAGCAGCCAAGATGTGGCGGGAGAGGCCGGGGAGCTGTTTTTT.

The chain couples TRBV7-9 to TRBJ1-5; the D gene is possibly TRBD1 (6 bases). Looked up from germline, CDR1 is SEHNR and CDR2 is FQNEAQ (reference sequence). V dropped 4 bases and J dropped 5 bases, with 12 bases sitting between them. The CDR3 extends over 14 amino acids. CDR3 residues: CASSSGVEYQPQHF. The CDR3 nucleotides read TGTGCCAGCAGCTCAGGGGTGGAGTATCAGCCCCAGCATTTT.

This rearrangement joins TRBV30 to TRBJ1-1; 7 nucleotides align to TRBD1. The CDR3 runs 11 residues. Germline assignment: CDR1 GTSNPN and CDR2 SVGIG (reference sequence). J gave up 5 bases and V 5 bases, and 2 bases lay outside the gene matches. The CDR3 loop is CAWDRETEAFF. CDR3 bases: TGTGCCTGGGACAGGGAAACTGAAGCTTTCTTT.

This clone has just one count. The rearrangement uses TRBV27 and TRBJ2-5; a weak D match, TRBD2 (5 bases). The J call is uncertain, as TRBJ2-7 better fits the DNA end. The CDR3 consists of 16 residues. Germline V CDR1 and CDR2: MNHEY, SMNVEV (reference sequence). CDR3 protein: CASSLYRGTATYEQYF. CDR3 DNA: TGTGCCAGCAGTTTATATCGGGGAACCGCGACCTACGAGCAGTACTTC.

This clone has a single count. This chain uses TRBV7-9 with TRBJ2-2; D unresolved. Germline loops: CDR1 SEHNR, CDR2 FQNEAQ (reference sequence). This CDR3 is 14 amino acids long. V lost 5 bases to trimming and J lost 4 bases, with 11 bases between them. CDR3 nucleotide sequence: TGTGCCAGCAGCCCCAGGACGGTCACCGGGGAGCTGTTTTTT. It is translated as CASSPRTVTGELFF.

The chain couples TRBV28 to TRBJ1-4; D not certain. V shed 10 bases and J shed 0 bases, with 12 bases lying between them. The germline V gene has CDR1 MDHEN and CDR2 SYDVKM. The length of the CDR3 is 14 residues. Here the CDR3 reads CATFPAATNEKLFF. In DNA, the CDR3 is TGTGCCACCTTCCCTGCGGCAACTAATGAAAAACTGTTTTTT. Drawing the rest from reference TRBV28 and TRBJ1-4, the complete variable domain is DVKVTQSSRYLVKRTGEKVFLECVQDMDHENMFWYRQDPGLGLRLIYFSYDVKMKEKGDIPEGYSVSREKKERFSLILESASTNQTSMYLCATFPAATNEKLFFGSGTQLSVL.

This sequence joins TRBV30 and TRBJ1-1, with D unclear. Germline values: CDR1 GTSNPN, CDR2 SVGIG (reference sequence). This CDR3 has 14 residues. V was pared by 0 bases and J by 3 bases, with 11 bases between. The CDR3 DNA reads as TGTGCCTGGAGTGTAGATAAGGGAGACACTGAAGCTTTCTTT. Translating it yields CAWSVDKGDTEAFF.

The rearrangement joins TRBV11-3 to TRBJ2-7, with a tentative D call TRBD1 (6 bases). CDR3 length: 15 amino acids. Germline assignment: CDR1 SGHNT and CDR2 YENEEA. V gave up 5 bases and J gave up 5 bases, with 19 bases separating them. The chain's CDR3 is CASSPGVPALDEQYF. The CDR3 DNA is TGTGCCAGCAGCCCAGGGGTCCCAGCTTTGGACGAGCAGTACTTC.

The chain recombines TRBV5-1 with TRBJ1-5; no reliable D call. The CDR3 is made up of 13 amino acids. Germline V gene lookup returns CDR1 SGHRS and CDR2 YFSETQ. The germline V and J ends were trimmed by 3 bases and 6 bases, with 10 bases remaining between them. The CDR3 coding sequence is TGCGCCAGCAGCTATCGGGGAGGTCAGCCCCAGCATTTT. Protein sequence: CASSYRGGQPQHF.

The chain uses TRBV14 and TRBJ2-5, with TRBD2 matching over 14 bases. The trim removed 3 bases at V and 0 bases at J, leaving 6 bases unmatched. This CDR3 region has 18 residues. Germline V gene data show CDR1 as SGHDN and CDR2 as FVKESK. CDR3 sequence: CASSQGTSGSYYQETQYF. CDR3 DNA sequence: TGTGCCAGCAGCCAGGGGACTAGCGGGAGTTATTACCAAGAGACCCAGTACTTC.

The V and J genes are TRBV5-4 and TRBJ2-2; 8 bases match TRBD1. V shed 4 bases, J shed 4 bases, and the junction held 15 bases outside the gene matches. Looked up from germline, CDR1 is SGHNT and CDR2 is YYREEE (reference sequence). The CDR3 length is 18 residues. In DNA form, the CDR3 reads TGTGCCAGCAGCACTAGAGGACAGGGTGTCCTCCGCACCGGGGAGCTGTTTTTT. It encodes CASSTRGQGVLRTGELFF.

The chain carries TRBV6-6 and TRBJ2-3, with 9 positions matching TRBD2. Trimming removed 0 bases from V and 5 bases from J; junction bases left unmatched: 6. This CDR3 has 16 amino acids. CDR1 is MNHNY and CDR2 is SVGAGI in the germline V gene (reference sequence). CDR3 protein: CASSYSRAGGRDTQYF. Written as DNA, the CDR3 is TGTGCCAGCAGTTACTCGAGGGCGGGAGGGCGAGATACGCAGTATTTT.

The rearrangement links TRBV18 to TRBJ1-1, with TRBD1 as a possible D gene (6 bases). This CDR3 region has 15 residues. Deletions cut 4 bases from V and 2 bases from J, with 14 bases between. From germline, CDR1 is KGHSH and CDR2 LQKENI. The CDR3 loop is CASSHFPTGNTEAFF. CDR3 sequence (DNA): TGTGCCAGCTCACACTTTCCGACAGGAAACACTGAAGCTTTCTTT. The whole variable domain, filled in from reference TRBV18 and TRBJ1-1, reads NAGVMQNPRHLVRRRGQEARLRCSPMKGHSHVYWYRQLPEEGLKFMVYLQKENIIDESGMPKERFSAEFPKEGPSILRIQQVVRGDSAAYFCASSHFPTGNTEAFFGQGTRLTVV.

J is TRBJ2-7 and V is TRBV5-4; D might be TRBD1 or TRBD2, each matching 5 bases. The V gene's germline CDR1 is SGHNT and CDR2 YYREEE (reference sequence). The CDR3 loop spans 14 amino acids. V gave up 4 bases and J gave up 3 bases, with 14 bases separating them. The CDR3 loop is CASSPIEGIYEQYF. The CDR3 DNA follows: TGTGCCAGCAGCCCGATAGAGGGGATCTACGAGCAGTACTTC.

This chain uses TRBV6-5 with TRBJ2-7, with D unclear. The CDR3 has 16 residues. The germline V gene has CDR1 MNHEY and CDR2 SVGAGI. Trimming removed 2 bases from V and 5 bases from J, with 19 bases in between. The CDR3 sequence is CASSYRSDPWIDEQYF. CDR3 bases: TGTGCCAGCAGTTACCGATCCGACCCTTGGATCGACGAGCAGTACTTC.

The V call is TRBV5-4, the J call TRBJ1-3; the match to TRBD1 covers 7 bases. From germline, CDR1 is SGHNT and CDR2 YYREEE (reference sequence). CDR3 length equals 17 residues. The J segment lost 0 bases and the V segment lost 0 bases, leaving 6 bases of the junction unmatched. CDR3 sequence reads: CASSLERDSVSGNTIYF. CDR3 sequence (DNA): TGTGCCAGCAGCTTGGAACGGGACAGTGTCTCTGGAAACACCATATATTTT.

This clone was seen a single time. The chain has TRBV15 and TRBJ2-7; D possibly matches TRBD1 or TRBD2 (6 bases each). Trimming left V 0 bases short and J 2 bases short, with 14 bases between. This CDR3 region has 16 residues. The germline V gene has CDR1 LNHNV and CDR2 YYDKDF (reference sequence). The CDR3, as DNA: TGTGCCACCAGCAGAGATCTCGGGGGCGCTGCCTACGAGCAGTACTTC. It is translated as CATSRDLGGAAYEQYF.